This TCR beta chain was retrieved from a study of T cells in localized non-small cell lung cancer. This clone was seen only a few times. This CDR3 comprises 13 residues. Germline lookup yields CDR1 GTSNPN and CDR2 SVGIG (reference sequence). The germline V and J ends were trimmed by 5 bases and 3 bases, with 13 bases remaining between them. This table comes from immunoSEQ multiplex PCR, and its TCRdb copy is limited to in-frame clones, with some not included. Of some 3,500 clones detected, 28% appear once; the ten largest clones hold around 14%. This receptor was identified in a male donor at least 60 years old with stage I lung adenocarcinoma. The rearrangement uses TRBV30 and TRBJ1-2; no firm D call. Sequences were derived from lung tumor tissue, sampled before any cancer treatment. As DNA, the CDR3 is TGTGCCTGGGATCAACGTGGGGACTATGGCTACACCTTC. This sequence encodes CAWDQRGDYGYTF.